The clone carrying this T cell receptor beta chain was picked up many times. The sample is drawn from a study of T cells in Graves' hyperthyroidism and ophthalmopathy. CDR3 length: 14 residues. V gave up 8 bases and J gave up 2 bases; unmatched junction bases: 9. The germline gives CDR1 MDHEN, CDR2 SYDVKM. The CDR3 regions of TCR beta were amplified from RNA transcripts. RT-PCR in the first round (using the HTBI primer set) targeted the TCR CDR3. One entry per CDR3 protein, called by TCRdb with MiXCR from the multiplex PCR reads. This repertoire shows roughly 740,000 distinct CDR3 sequences, about 16% found once; its top ten account for around 8.1%.

This receptor was obtained from a man between 18 and 29 years old with Graves' hyperthyroidism. The chain has TRBV28 and TRBJ2-7; 7 bases fit TRBD1. The sample taken for sequencing was blood. DNA for the CDR3: TGTGCCAGCGCGGCCGGGACAGCGACCTACGAGCAGTACTTC. Translation: CASAAGTATYEQYF.